This T cell receptor beta chain was sequenced in a study of T cell repertoires in cytomegalovirus infection. TCRdb re-called the reads with MiXCR, one entry per CDR3 protein. The table records roughly 340,000 distinct CDR3 sequences, roughly 28% of them present only once. The CDR3 is 14 amino acids. V lost 1 base to trimming and J lost 4 bases; unmatched junction nucleotides: 3. Germline V gene data show CDR1 as SGHAT and CDR2 as FQDESV (reference sequence). This clonotype was counted a few times. Its specificity is unknown. The sample was cultured PBMCs, taken from culture after CMV antigen stimulation. This TCR derives from a human donor in good health (CMV status not recorded). Some clones in this sample may be carry-over from other donors' samples. The gene calls are TRBV11-1 and TRBJ1-1; TRBD1 aligns across 7 bases. CDR3 nucleotide sequence: TGTGCCAGCAGCTTAGAAGCAGGGGGCACTGAAGCTTTCTTT. Its translation is CASSLEAGGTEAFF.